The T cell receptor (beta chain) described here comes from a study of cytomegalovirus exposure and HLA in healthy donors. PCR used 60 Vbeta primers and 13 Jbeta primers. Measured with immunoSEQ multiplex PCR; TCRdb has only the in-frame clones, and not every one. Of approximately 260,000 clones in the sample, about 93% were seen once. V shed 4 bases, J shed 3 bases, and the junction held 5 bases outside the gene matches. There are 15 residues in the CDR3. Germline V gene lookup returns CDR1 SGHTA and CDR2 FQGNSA. The chain has TRBV7-2 and TRBJ1-4; 7 bases agree with TRBD1. The source material was PBMCs. This clonotype was sampled from a girl aged 2 to 10 in good health and CMV-seronegative. CDR3 residues: CASSSTGMANEKLFF. The CDR3 DNA reads TGTGCCAGCAGCTCGACAGGGATGGCTAATGAAAAACTGTTTTTT.